The 20 T cell receptor beta chains below come from one sample, sequenced in a study of T cells after yellow fever vaccination. Each CDR3 protein is one row after TCRdb ran MiXCR on the 5' RACE reads. The sample gives under 400,000 distinct CDR3 sequences, 9.5% to 13% of which show up once; around 20% is in the top ten. The sample in question was PBMCs, obtained on the day of the first yellow fever vaccination. The receptors stem from a man aged 18 to 30 who received the YFV17D yellow fever vaccine.

The chain uses TRBV15 and TRBJ1-5; no definite D call. The CDR3 loop spans 13 amino acids. With 0 bases removed from V and 5 bases from J, the gap between germline ends came to 5 bases. Germline CDR1 and CDR2: LNHNV and YYDKDF (reference sequence). In nucleotides, the CDR3 is TGTGCCACCAGCAGAGACAGGTATCAGCCCCAGCATTTT. This gives the protein CATSRDRYQPQHF. Filled out from reference TRBV15 and TRBJ1-5, the complete variable domain reads DAMVIQNPRYQVTQFGKPVTLSCSQTLNHNVMYWYQQKSSQAPKLLFHYYDKDFNNEADTPDNFQSRRPNTSFCFLDIRSPGLGDTAMYLCATSRDRYQPQHFGDGTRLSIL.

The chain links TRBV12-3 or TRBV12-4 to TRBJ2-7; 8 bases align to TRBD1. CDR3 size: 12 residues. The J segment lost 6 bases and the V segment lost 6 bases, leaving 4 bases of the junction unmatched. The CDR3 region is CASRPTGAEQYF. CDR3 bases: TGTGCCAGCAGGCCGACAGGGGCCGAGCAGTACTTC.

This chain joins TRBV7-8 and TRBJ2-7; 8 nucleotides line up with TRBD2. Germline CDR1 SGHVS, CDR2 FQNEAQ. After removal of 6 bases from V and 0 bases from J, the junction contained 7 bases not matched to a gene. This CDR3 spans 15 amino acids. CDR3 nucleotide sequence: TGTGCCAGCAGTATCCTAGCGGGCAGCTCCTACGAGCAGTACTTC. It translates to CASSILAGSSYEQYF.

This clonotype was recorded a few times. CDR3 DNA: TGCAGTGCTCCAACGGCCCCGGGACATGGATTCACAGATACGCAGTATTTT. Amino acid sequence: CSAPTAPGHGFTDTQYF. The genes are TRBV20-1 and TRBJ2-3, with a possible D match to TRBD1 (6 bases). Germline lookup yields CDR1 DFQATT and CDR2 SNEGSKA (reference sequence). V lost 5 bases and J lost 2, with 23 bases in between. The CDR3 covers 17 residues.

V gene TRBV6-5 combines with J gene TRBJ2-2; no reliable D call. This CDR3 is 12 amino acids long. V lost 6 bases and J lost 6, with 8 bases in between. Germline V gene lookup returns CDR1 MNHEY and CDR2 SVGAGI. This CDR3 reads CASRSEPGELFF. CDR3 nucleotides: TGTGCCAGCAGGTCGGAGCCCGGGGAGCTGTTTTTT.

This chain joins TRBV6-5 and TRBJ2-3; D remains ambiguous. The germline V gene encodes CDR1 MNHEY and CDR2 SVGAGI. CDR3 size: 16 residues. Trimming took off 0 bases at V and 0 bases at J, with 10 bases between the two ends. CDR3 protein: CASSYSIGSSTDTQYF. The CDR3 DNA follows: TGTGCCAGCAGTTACTCAATCGGGTCGAGCACAGATACGCAGTATTTT.

The rearrangement joins TRBV12-3 or TRBV12-4 to TRBJ2-1, with 8 bases aligning to TRBD2. CDR3 length: 16 amino acids. Losses at the gene ends were 6 bases for V and 7 bases for J; bases not matched to a gene: 14. Here the CDR3 DNA reads TGTGCCAGCAGGCCCCGTGGACTAGCACGTGTGAATGAGCAGTTCTTC. The encoded protein is CASRPRGLARVNEQFF.

This clonotype was found a few times. V is TRBV12-5 and J is TRBJ2-2; D is uncertain. CDR3 length: 18 amino acids. CDR1 LGHNT and CDR2 FRNRAP come from the germline V gene. Trimming pared 1 base from V and 5 bases from J, leaving 20 bases between. Here the CDR3 reads CASGLEYPSSARTGELFF. The CDR3 nucleotides read TGTGCTAGTGGTTTGGAATACCCCTCGTCGGCACGAACCGGGGAGCTGTTTTTT.

This clonotype was counted between two and nine times. The chain employs TRBV20-1 and TRBJ1-5, with 10 bases lining up with TRBD1. There are 14 residues in the CDR3. V was clipped by 6 bases and J by 6 bases; unmatched bases: 8. CDR1 and CDR2 (germline): DFQATT, SNEGSKA (reference sequence). Here the CDR3 DNA reads TGCAGTGCCTCTGGACAGGGGGTATTTCAGCCCCAGCATTTT. This sequence encodes CSASGQGVFQPQHF.

This clonotype was seen more than once but under ten times. The gene calls are TRBV7-9 and TRBJ2-7; 9 nucleotides align to TRBD1. There are 17 residues in the CDR3. The V gene end was trimmed by 5 bases and the J gene end by 6 bases; junction bases not matched to a gene: 17. Germline CDR1 reads SEHNR; CDR2 reads FQNEAQ (reference sequence). As DNA, the CDR3 is TGTGCCAGCAGCCGTCACCTACTCCGGGACAGGGACAGCGAGCAGTACGTC. This gives the protein CASSRHLLRDRDSEQYV.

The V and J genes are TRBV12-3 or TRBV12-4 and TRBJ2-3; D perhaps matches TRBD2 (5 bases). Trimming shortened V by 7 bases and J by 0 bases, and 11 bases separated the two germline ends. This CDR3 is built from 14 residues. This chain's CDR3 is CASNIGLSTDTQYF. In DNA, the CDR3 is TGTGCCAGCAACATAGGACTTAGCACAGATACGCAGTATTTT.

This clonotype was seen a few times. The V and J genes are TRBV11-1 and TRBJ2-3, with D perhaps matching TRBD2 (5 bases). V was trimmed by 4 bases and J by 1 base, leaving 21 bases between them. Per germline, CDR1 SGHAT and CDR2 FQDESV (reference sequence). The CDR3 has 18 amino acids. The CDR3 loop reads CASSSLKPILGGTDTQYF. CDR3 nucleotides: TGTGCCAGCAGCTCCCTTAAACCTATTCTCGGGGGCACAGATACGCAGTATTTT.

The chain has TRBV5-1 and TRBJ2-1, with D maybe TRBD1 (6 bases). The CDR3 is 16 amino acids. Trimming cost V 4 bases and J 8 bases, with 22 bases left between them. CDR1 and CDR2 from the germline V gene are SGHRS and YFSETQ. The CDR3 DNA reads as TGCGCCAGCAGCCTAACCACAGGGCTCCCCCCACATGAGCAGTTCTTC. Its translation is CASSLTTGLPPHEQFF.

This rearrangement joins TRBV5-4 to TRBJ1-1; D remains unclear. Germline-derived CDR1 and CDR2 are SGHNT and YYREEE (reference sequence). V was clipped by 3 bases and J by 8 bases, with 11 bases between them. The CDR3 has 12 amino acids. The CDR3 sequence: CASSSGLIEAFF. As DNA, the CDR3 is TGTGCCAGCAGCTCCGGTCTCATCGAAGCTTTCTTT.

V is TRBV7-2 and J is TRBJ2-3, with D perhaps matching TRBD2 (6 bases). With 5 bases removed from V and 5 bases from J, the gap between germline ends came to 8 bases. Germline values: CDR1 SGHTA, CDR2 FQGNSA. The CDR3 covers 12 residues. The CDR3 coding sequence is TGTGCCAGCAGCCAGCGGGTAGATACGCAGTATTTT. Protein sequence: CASSQRVDTQYF.

This clonotype was seen ten or more times. The chain combines TRBV5-1 with TRBJ1-1; D remains unclear. Trimming stripped 1 base from V and 0 bases from J, with 10 bases between. In germline, CDR1 is SGHRS, CDR2 YFSETQ. The CDR3 is 15 residues long. The CDR3 reads CASSLWNRLNTEAFF. CDR3 DNA: TGCGCCAGCAGCTTGTGGAACAGACTGAACACTGAAGCTTTCTTT.

The V and J genes are TRBV3-1 and TRBJ1-5; possibly TRBD1 for D (6 bases). The CDR3 runs to 15 residues. Germline V gene lookup returns CDR1 LGHDT and CDR2 YNNKEL (reference sequence). V lost 1 base, J lost 5 bases, and 12 bases lay in between. DNA of the CDR3: TGTGCCAGCAGCCAAGGCAGGGGCTTATATCAGCCCCAGCATTTT. Translating gives CASSQGRGLYQPQHF.

V is TRBV19 and J is TRBJ2-1, with D tentatively TRBD1 (6 bases). Trimming cost V 6 bases and J 0 bases, with 12 bases left between them. The CDR3 contains 15 residues. The germline gives CDR1 LNHDA, CDR2 SQIVND (reference sequence). CDR3 nucleotides: TGTGCCAGTAGGGGGACACTGAGCTCCTACAATGAGCAGTTCTTC. This sequence encodes CASRGTLSSYNEQFF.

This clonotype occurred many times. The chain links TRBV4-1 to TRBJ1-5; a weak D match, TRBD1 (5 bases). The V end lost 0 bases, the J end lost 3 bases, and 15 bases lay between the germline ends. Germline loops: CDR1 MGHRA, CDR2 YSYEKL. This CDR3 region has 17 residues. The CDR3 coding sequence is TGCGCCAGCAGCCAAGAGGAATGGGGACTTCCCAATCAGCCCCAGCATTTT. Its translation is CASSQEEWGLPNQPQHF.

This clonotype was found a few times. The rearrangement joins TRBV9 to TRBJ2-3, with TRBD2 matching over 13 bases. The germline gives CDR1 SGDLS, CDR2 YYNGEE. The CDR3 loop spans 16 amino acids. V was clipped by 4 bases and J by 6 bases; unmatched bases: 8. The DNA of the CDR3 is TGTGCCAGCAGCTCCGGGACTAGCGGGGAGCGCGATACGCAGTATTTT. Its protein product is CASSSGTSGERDTQYF.